The T cell receptor beta chain under discussion was sequenced for a study of blood T cell repertoires in COVID-19. Overall study: Sites across the United States, Italy and Spain contributed samples from acute and convalescent COVID-19. T cells, B-cell-depleted T cells, or PBMCs supplied cDNA or gDNA.

CDR1 and CDR2 (germline): LGHNA, YNFKEQ. The CDR3 length is 14 residues. V lost 4 bases, J lost 5 bases, and 14 bases lay in between. In the study's own analysis: Nucleated cell counts were estimated from reference gene primer amplification. Method: immunoSEQ multiplex PCR; TCRdb's copy keeps in-frame clones and lacks some. That table furnishes V, J and clone size, whereas the DNA furnished D and trimming. This sample carries about 150,000 clones, more than 75% of them seen once, and the ten largest clones take under 2.5%. Sequenced material: peripheral blood. This TCR came from a man aged 65-85 years with acute or convalescent COVID-19. The V and J genes are TRBV4-2 and TRBJ1-1; D gene ambiguous. CDR3 loop: CASSPNRGRTEAFF. The CDR3 DNA follows: TGTGCCAGCAGCCCGAACCGGGGTCGAACTGAAGCTTTCTTT.